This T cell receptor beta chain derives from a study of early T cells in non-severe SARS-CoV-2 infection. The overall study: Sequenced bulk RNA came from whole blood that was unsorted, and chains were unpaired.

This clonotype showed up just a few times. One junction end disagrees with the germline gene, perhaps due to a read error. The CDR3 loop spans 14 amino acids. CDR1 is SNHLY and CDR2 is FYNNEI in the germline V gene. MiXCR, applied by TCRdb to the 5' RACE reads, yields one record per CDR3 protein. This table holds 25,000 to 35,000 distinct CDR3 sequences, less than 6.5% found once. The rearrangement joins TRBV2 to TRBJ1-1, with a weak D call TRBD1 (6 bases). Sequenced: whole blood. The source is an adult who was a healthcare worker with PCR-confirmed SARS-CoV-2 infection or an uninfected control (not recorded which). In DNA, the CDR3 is TGTGCCAGCAGCCTAACCCAGGGGAACGCTGAAGCTTTCTTT. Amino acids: CASSLTQGNAEAFF.